A single sample gave rise to the 5 T cell receptor beta chains below, sequenced in a study of cytomegalovirus exposure and HLA in healthy donors. Both 60 Vbeta primers and 13 Jbeta primers went into the PCR. Only in-frame clones appear in the TCRdb table, and some are missing; sequencing was by immunoSEQ multiplex PCR. The data contain approximately 190,000 clones, more than 75% of them singletons. Source material: PBMCs. Receptors originate from a man aged 40-55 years in good health and CMV-seropositive.

The genes are TRBV7-3 and TRBJ2-2; TRBD2 might be the D (6 bases). The CDR3 runs 14 residues. The ends were cut back, 2 bases at V and 7 bases at J, with 11 bases in the middle. The V gene's germline CDR1 is SGHTA and CDR2 FQGTGA. CDR3 nucleotides: TGTGCCAGCAGCTTACTAATGGAGGGCGGGGAGCTGTTTTTT. Translated, it gives CASSLLMEGGELFF.

The chain carries TRBV10-3 and TRBJ2-1; a possible D gene is TRBD1 (6 bases). The CDR3 runs 14 residues. Germline assignment: CDR1 ENHRY and CDR2 SYGVKD. Trimming left V 2 bases short and J 5 bases short, with 10 bases between. CDR3 bases: TGTGCCATCAGTGAGGGACAGTCTAACAATGAGCAGTTCTTC. Encoded protein: CAISEGQSNNEQFF.

The chain carries TRBV4-3 and TRBJ1-1, with D possibly TRBD1 on 6 matching bases. V was trimmed by 1 base and J by 0 bases, leaving 12 bases between them. CDR3 size: 16 residues. Germline assignment: CDR1 LGHNA and CDR2 YSLEER. CDR3 DNA sequence: TGCGCCAGCAGCCAAGGACAGGACGACATGAACACTGAAGCTTTCTTT. Translation gives CASSQGQDDMNTEAFF.

The V call is TRBV5-1, the J call TRBJ2-3; 8 bases line up with TRBD2. The germline V gene has CDR1 SGHRS and CDR2 YFSETQ. The V gene end was trimmed by 5 bases and the J gene end by 1 base; junction bases not matched to a gene: 6. This CDR3 is built from 15 residues. CDR3 sequence (DNA): TGCGCCAGCAGTAAGGGTAGCGGGGGCACAGATACGCAGTATTTT. This encodes CASSKGSGGTDTQYF.

The CDR3 region has the DNA TGTGCCAGCAGCTTACTCGGACAGGGGAGCTCCTACGAGCAGTACTTC. Amino acid sequence: CASSLLGQGSSYEQYF. The chain recombines TRBV7-8 with TRBJ2-5; TRBD1 agrees at 9 bases. The assigned J gene may be wrong: the sequence end matches TRBJ2-7 better. The CDR3 contains 16 residues. Germline CDR1 SGHVS, CDR2 FQNEAQ.